The 17 T cell receptor beta chains listed next were all sequenced from one sample in a study of shared clonotypes between healthy human individuals. Repertoires were generated with immunoSEQ multiplex PCR, while TCRdb's copy carries only in-frame clones and drops some. This table has roughly 2,300,000 clones, 85% to 95% appearing once. Input material: naive CD4+ T cells from PBMCs. As for subset: CD45RA+ positively selected. These receptors all come from a young man in good health. Some clones in this sample may be carry-over from other donors' samples.

The rearrangement links TRBV27 to TRBJ2-1; a weak D match, TRBD1 (5 bases). Deletions cut 4 bases from V and 5 bases from J, with 9 bases between. Germline V lookup: CDR1 MNHEY, CDR2 SMNVEV (reference sequence). The CDR3 sequence is 13 residues long. CDR3 bases: TGTGCCAGCAGTTCGACAGCTCACAATGAGCAGTTCTTC. Its translation: CASSSTAHNEQFF.

The chain carries TRBV14 and TRBJ1-4, with TRBD1 matching over 7 bases. V dropped 5 bases and J dropped 8; count of bases not matched to a gene: 8. Germline V gives CDR1 SGHDN, CDR2 FVKESK. This CDR3 spans 14 amino acids. The CDR3 region is CASSSGTELEKLFF. As DNA, the CDR3 is TGTGCCAGCAGCTCCGGGACAGAACTCGAAAAACTGTTTTTT.

This chain uses TRBV4-2 with TRBJ2-7; D gene ambiguous. The CDR3 length is 15 residues. CDR1 is LGHNA, CDR2 YNFKEQ, per germline. V was clipped by 6 bases and J by 0 bases, with 15 bases between them. The CDR3 region has the DNA TGTGCCAGCAGTGAAAGTCGTGGCGTCTCCTACGAGCAGTACTTC. Its translation is CASSESRGVSYEQYF.

V gene TRBV6-6 combines with J gene TRBJ2-5; maybe TRBD2 (6 bases). V was pared by 8 bases and J by 6 bases, with 13 bases between. Germline loops: CDR1 MNHNY, CDR2 SVGAGI (reference sequence). This CDR3 is 12 amino acids long. CDR3 sequence (DNA): TGTGCCAGCCTGGACTACCTAAAGACCCAGTACTTC. Translated: CASLDYLKTQYF.

This clone was observed a single time. The chain carries TRBV7-2 and TRBJ1-5; weak D call: TRBD1 (5 bases). V gave up 3 bases and J gave up 0 bases, with 12 bases separating them. Germline loops: CDR1 SGHTA, CDR2 FQGNSA. The CDR3 contains 16 residues. This CDR3 is CASSFPRGLSNQPQHF. The CDR3 DNA reads as TGTGCCAGCAGCTTTCCCCGGGGCCTTAGCAATCAGCCCCAGCATTTT.

The chain employs TRBV19 and TRBJ1-5, with 9 bases fitting TRBD1. Germline CDR1 reads LNHDA; CDR2 reads SQIVND (reference sequence). The V gene end was trimmed by 5 bases and the J gene end by 7 bases; junction bases not matched to a gene: 6. The CDR3 runs 14 residues. CDR3 nucleotides: TGTGCCAGTAGTCCAAGGACAGGGGCCCAGCCCCAGCATTTT. Protein product: CASSPRTGAQPQHF.

The chain employs TRBV13 and TRBJ2-7; TRBD1 is a possible D gene (5 bases). There are 15 residues in the CDR3. Trimming took off 6 bases at V and 4 bases at J, with 19 bases between the two ends. In germline, CDR1 is PRHDT, CDR2 FYEKMQ (reference sequence). The DNA for the CDR3 is TGTGCCAGCAGTCTAGTACGGACACTAAGATACGAGCAGTACTTC. Translating gives CASSLVRTLRYEQYF.

The rearrangement joins TRBV11-3 to TRBJ2-7; D unresolved. Germline lookup yields CDR1 SGHNT and CDR2 YENEEA. V dropped 0 bases and J dropped 9 bases, with 12 bases sitting between them. This CDR3 region has 13 residues. The CDR3 DNA reads TGTGCCAGCAGCTTAGATCGAGGCCGGGTGCAGTACTTC. Translation: CASSLDRGRVQYF.

The V call is TRBV28, the J call TRBJ1-2; 8 nucleotides match TRBD1. The CDR3 spans 17 residues. The trim removed 4 bases at V and 0 bases at J, leaving 10 bases unmatched. From germline, CDR1 is MDHEN and CDR2 SYDVKM. This CDR3 is CASSSRRTGRSNYGYTF. CDR3 DNA: TGTGCCAGCAGTTCCCGTCGGACAGGGAGATCTAACTATGGCTACACCTTC.

This clone occurred once. This chain joins TRBV15 and TRBJ1-3; D not resolved. The germline V gene has CDR1 LNHNV and CDR2 YYDKDF (reference sequence). CDR3 size: 14 residues. Deletions cut 5 bases from V and 0 bases from J, with 8 bases between. The DNA for the CDR3 is TGTGCCACCAGCCCAGGCATCTCTGGAAACACCATATATTTT. Translated: CATSPGISGNTIYF.

In regard to this clone: The sample contains more than one DNA sequence encoding this CDR3. The rearrangement links TRBV7-9 to TRBJ2-3; D call uncertain. The CDR3 consists of 13 residues. With 3 bases removed from V and 1 base from J, the gap between germline ends came to 5 bases. Per germline, CDR1 SEHNR and CDR2 FQNEAQ (reference sequence). CDR3 nucleotide sequence: TGTGCCAGCAGCTTTTCAGGCACAGATACGCAGTATTTT. This gives the protein CASSFSGTDTQYF.

This clone was seen a single time. Additional DNA sequences in this sample encode the identical CDR3. The chain couples TRBV28 to TRBJ2-7, with no clear D. Germline assignment: CDR1 MDHEN and CDR2 SYDVKM. The CDR3 length is 12 residues. The germline V and J ends were trimmed by 5 bases and 4 bases, with 9 bases remaining between them. CDR3 nucleotide sequence: TGTGCCAGCAGTCTCCTAGGGTACGAGCAGTACTTC. Protein: CASSLLGYEQYF. Complete variable domain (other parts from reference TRBV28 and TRBJ2-7): DVKVTQSSRYLVKRTGEKVFLECVQDMDHENMFWYRQDPGLGLRLIYFSYDVKMKEKGDIPEGYSVSREKKERFSLILESASTNQTSMYLCASSLLGYEQYFGPGTRLTVT.

V usage is TRBV5-1 and J usage is TRBJ1-5; 7 nucleotides line up with TRBD1. This CDR3 comprises 14 residues. The V gene's germline CDR1 is SGHRS and CDR2 YFSETQ. Unmatched junction bases numbered 1, after V lost 1 base and J lost 3 bases. The CDR3 DNA follows: TGCGCCAGCAGCTTGACAGGGGACAATCAGCCCCAGCATTTT. It specifies CASSLTGDNQPQHF.

The genes are TRBV5-1 and TRBJ1-1; D perhaps matches TRBD1 (5 bases). V lost 0 bases to trimming and J lost 2 bases, with 11 bases between them. This CDR3 contains 15 residues. CDR1 is SGHRS and CDR2 is YFSETQ in the germline V gene. This CDR3 reads CASSLVGRANTEAFF. The CDR3 DNA reads TGCGCCAGCAGCTTGGTTGGCAGGGCCAACACTGAAGCTTTCTTT.

The V and J genes are TRBV28 and TRBJ1-3; D is ambiguous. Trimming left V 10 bases short and J 6 bases short, with 19 bases between. The germline V gene has CDR1 MDHEN and CDR2 SYDVKM. There are 14 residues in the CDR3. The CDR3: CATMISRGPNTIYF. For the CDR3, the DNA is TGTGCCACCATGATATCGAGAGGCCCAAACACCATATATTTT.

This chain joins TRBV28 and TRBJ1-1; D is ambiguous. The CDR3 spans 15 residues. Germline CDR1 MDHEN, CDR2 SYDVKM. V lost 6 bases and J 2 bases, leaving 16 bases between the germline ends. Here the CDR3 DNA reads TGTGCCAGCAGCTTACCGACCGGGGTTAACACTGAAGCTTTCTTT. Its protein is CASSLPTGVNTEAFF.

V is TRBV5-4 and J is TRBJ1-4; a weak D match, TRBD1 (5 bases). Germline-derived CDR1 and CDR2 are SGHNT and YYREEE (reference sequence). The CDR3 length is 16 residues. V lost 2 bases to trimming and J lost 8 bases, with 19 bases between them. For the CDR3, the DNA is TGTGCCAGCAGCTTCGACGGGGGGGGTCAACTAGAAAAACTGTTTTTT. This translates into CASSFDGGGQLEKLFF. Combining the CDR3 with reference TRBV5-4 and TRBJ1-4 gives the whole variable domain ETGVTQSPTHLIKTRGQQVTLRCSSQSGHNTVSWYQQALGQGPQFIFQYYREEENGRGNFPPRFSGLQFPNYSSELNVNALELDDSALYLCASSFDGGGQLEKLFFGSGTQLSVL.